Each of the 5 T cell receptor beta chains below was sequenced from the same sample in a study of cytomegalovirus exposure and HLA in healthy donors. PCR primers comprised 60 Vbeta and 13 Jbeta primers. The data were produced by immunoSEQ multiplex PCR, yet TCRdb's version contains in-frame clones alone and is incomplete. The profile shows approximately 100,000 clones, approximately 85% of them singletons. The material sequenced was PBMCs. These receptors all stem from a man aged 25 to 40 in good health and CMV-seronegative.

The chain is built from TRBV14 and TRBJ1-1, with TRBD1 identical over 7 bases. Germline V gene lookup returns CDR1 SGHDN and CDR2 FVKESK. This CDR3 has 15 amino acids. Trimming cost V 5 bases and J 4 bases; bases outside gene matches: 10. CDR3 DNA: TGTGCCAGCAGCTCTTCCAGGGGGTGGGGCACTGAAGCTTTCTTT. Translating it yields CASSSSRGWGTEAFF.

Of note for this clone: Distinct nucleotide sequences in the sample also encode this CDR3. The V call is TRBV5-1, the J call TRBJ2-5, with a possible D match to TRBD2 (5 bases). This CDR3 comprises 13 residues. From germline, CDR1 is SGHRS and CDR2 YFSETQ. V lost 0 bases and J 4 bases, leaving 7 bases between the germline ends. DNA of the CDR3: TGCGCCAGCAGCTTGGGAGGGCGAGAGACCCAGTACTTC. The encoded protein is CASSLGGRETQYF.

The CDR3 DNA follows: TGTGCCTGGACTAGCGGGGCGGGGGATACGCAGTATTTT. Translation gives CAWTSGAGDTQYF. The chain uses TRBV30 and TRBJ2-3, with 9 bases aligning to TRBD2. Germline V lookup: CDR1 GTSNPN, CDR2 SVGIG (reference sequence). The ends lost 4 bases at V and 6 bases at J; junction bases unmatched: 5. The CDR3 runs 13 residues.

The rearrangement uses TRBV6-1 and TRBJ2-5, with TRBD1 as a possible D gene (6 bases). This CDR3 region has 16 residues. Germline V gene data show CDR1 as MNHNS and CDR2 as SASEGT. V was shortened by 2 bases and J by 4 bases, with 17 bases between the two germline ends. CDR3 residues: CASSENSWGLGETQYF. CDR3 DNA: TGTGCCAGCAGTGAAAATAGTTGGGGGCTAGGAGAGACCCAGTACTTC.

The CDR3 loop is CASSYVGRSPLHF. The CDR3 region has the DNA TGTGCCAGCAGTTACGTGGGCAGGTCACCCCTCCACTTT. V gene TRBV6-5 combines with J gene TRBJ1-6; D gene unclear. The CDR3 extends over 13 amino acids. Trimming shortened V by 2 bases and J by 10 bases, and 9 bases separated the two germline ends. CDR1 is MNHEY and CDR2 is SVGAGI in the germline V gene.